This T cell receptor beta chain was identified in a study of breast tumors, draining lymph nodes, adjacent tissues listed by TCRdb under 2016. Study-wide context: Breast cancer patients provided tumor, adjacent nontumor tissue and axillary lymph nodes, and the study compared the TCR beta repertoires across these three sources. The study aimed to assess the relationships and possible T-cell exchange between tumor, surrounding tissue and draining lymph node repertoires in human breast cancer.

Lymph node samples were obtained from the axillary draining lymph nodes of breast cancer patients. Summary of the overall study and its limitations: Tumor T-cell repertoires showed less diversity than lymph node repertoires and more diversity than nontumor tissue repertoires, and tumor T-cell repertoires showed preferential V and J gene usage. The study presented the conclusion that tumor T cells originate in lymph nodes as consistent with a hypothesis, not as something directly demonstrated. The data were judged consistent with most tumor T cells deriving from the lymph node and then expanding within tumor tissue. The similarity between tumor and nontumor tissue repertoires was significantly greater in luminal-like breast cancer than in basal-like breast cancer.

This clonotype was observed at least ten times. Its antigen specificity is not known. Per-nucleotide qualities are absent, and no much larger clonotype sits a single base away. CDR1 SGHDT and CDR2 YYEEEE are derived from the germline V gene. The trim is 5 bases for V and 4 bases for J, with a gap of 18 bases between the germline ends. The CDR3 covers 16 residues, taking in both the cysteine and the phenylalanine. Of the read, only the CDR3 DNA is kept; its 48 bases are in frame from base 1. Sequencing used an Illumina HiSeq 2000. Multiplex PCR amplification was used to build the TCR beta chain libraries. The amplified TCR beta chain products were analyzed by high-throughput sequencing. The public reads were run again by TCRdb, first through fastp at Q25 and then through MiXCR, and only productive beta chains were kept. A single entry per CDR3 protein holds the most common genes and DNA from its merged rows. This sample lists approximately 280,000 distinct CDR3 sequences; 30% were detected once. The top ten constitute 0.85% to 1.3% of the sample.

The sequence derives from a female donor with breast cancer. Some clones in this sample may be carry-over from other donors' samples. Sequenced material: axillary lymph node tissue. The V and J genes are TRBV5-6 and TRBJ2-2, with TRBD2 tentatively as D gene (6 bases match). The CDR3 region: CASRPGTAKRTGELFF. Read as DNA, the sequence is TGTGCCAGCAGACCCGGGACTGCTAAACGCACCGGGGAGCTGTTTTTT.